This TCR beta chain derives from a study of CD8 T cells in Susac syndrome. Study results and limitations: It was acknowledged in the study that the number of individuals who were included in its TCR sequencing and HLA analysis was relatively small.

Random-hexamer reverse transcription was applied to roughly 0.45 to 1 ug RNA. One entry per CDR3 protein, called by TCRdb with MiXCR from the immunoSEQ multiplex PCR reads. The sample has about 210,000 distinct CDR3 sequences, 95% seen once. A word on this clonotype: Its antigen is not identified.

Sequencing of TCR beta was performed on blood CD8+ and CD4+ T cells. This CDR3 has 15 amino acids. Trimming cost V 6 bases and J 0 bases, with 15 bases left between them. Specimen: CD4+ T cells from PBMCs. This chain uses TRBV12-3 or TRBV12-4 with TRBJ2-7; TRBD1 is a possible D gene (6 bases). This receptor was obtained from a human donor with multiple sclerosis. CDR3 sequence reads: CASSKQRTDSYEQYF. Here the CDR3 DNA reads TGTGCCAGCAGCAAACAGAGGACAGACTCCTACGAGCAGTACTTC.